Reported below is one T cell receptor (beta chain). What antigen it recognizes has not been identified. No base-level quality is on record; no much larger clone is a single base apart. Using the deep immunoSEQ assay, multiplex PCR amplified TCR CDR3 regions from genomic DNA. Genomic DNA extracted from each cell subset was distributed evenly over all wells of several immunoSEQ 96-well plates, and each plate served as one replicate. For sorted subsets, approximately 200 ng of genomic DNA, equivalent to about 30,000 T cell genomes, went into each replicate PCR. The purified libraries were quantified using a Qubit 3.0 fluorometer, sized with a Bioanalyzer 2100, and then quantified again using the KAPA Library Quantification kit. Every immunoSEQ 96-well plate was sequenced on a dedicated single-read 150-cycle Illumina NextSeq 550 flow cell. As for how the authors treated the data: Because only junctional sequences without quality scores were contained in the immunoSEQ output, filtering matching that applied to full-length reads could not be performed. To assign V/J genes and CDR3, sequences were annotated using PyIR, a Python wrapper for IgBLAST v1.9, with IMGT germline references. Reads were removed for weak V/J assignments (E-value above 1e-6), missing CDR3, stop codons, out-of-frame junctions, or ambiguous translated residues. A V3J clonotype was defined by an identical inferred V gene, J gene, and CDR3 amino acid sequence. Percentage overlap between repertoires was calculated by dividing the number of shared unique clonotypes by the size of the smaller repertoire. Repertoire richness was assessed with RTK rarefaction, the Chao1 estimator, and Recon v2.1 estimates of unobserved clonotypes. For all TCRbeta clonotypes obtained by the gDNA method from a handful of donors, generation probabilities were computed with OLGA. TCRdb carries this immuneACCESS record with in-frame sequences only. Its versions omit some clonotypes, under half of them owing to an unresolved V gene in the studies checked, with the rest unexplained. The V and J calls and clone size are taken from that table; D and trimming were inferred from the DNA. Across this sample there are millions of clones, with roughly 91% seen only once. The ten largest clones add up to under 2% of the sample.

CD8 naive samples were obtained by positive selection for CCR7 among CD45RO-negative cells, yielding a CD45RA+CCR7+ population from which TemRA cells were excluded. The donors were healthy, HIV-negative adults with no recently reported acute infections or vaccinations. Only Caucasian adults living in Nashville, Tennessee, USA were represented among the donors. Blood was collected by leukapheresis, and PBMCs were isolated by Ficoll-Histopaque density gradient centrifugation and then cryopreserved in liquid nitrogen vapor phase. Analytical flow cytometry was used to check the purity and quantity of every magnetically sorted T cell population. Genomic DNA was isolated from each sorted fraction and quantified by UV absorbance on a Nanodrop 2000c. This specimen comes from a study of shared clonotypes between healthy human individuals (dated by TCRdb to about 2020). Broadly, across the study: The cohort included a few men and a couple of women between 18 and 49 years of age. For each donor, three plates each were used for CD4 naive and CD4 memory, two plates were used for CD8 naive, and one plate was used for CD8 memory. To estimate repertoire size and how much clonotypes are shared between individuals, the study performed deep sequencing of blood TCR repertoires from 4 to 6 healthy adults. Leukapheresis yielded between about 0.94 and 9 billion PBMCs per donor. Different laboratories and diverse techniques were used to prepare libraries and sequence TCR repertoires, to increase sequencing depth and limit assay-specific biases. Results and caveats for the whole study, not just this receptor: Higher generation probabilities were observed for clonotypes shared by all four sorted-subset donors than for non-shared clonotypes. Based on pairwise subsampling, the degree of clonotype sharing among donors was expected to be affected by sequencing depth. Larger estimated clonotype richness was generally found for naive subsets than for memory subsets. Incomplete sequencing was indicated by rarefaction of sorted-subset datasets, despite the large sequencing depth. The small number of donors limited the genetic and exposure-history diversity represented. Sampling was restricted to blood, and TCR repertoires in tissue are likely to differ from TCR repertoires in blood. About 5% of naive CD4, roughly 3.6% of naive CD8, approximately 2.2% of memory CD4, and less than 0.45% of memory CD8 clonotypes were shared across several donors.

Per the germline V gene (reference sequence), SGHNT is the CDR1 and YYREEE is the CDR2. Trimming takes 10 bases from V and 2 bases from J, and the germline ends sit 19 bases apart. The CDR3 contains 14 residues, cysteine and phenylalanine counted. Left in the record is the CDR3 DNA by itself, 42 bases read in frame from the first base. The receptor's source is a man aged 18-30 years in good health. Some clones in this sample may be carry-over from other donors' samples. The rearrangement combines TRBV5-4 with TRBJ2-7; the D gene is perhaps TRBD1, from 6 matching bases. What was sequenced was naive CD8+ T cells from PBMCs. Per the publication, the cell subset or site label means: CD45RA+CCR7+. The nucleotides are TGTGCCGTCAGATTCCGGGACAAACCCTACGAGCAGTACTTC. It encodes CAVRFRDKPYEQYF.